The sequence of this TCR beta chain was determined in a study of blood T cell repertoires in COVID-19. Study-wide context: Some COVID-19 samples were acute and others convalescent; all came from the United States, Italy and Spain. Sources were T cells, B-cell-depleted T cells, or PBMCs; the material itself was cDNA or gDNA.

From germline, CDR1 is LNHDA and CDR2 SQIVND (reference sequence). The CDR3 has 15 residues. V was clipped by 2 bases and J by 6 bases, with 14 bases between them. In the authors' methods: Estimation of nucleated cell counts was performed using reference gene primer amplification. The table came from immunoSEQ multiplex PCR; TCRdb's copy has only in-frame clones and leaves some out. V and J calls and clone size are copied from that table; D and trimming were computed from the DNA. The repertoire holds over 300,000 clones, with about 83% as singletons. The TCR was taken from a woman in her forties or fifties with acute or convalescent COVID-19. Material: peripheral blood. The chain recombines TRBV19 with TRBJ1-5, with D perhaps TRBD1 (5 bases). CDR3 protein: CASSILWQGGQPQHF. The DNA for the CDR3 is TGTGCCAGTAGTATATTGTGGCAGGGTGGTCAGCCCCAGCATTTT.